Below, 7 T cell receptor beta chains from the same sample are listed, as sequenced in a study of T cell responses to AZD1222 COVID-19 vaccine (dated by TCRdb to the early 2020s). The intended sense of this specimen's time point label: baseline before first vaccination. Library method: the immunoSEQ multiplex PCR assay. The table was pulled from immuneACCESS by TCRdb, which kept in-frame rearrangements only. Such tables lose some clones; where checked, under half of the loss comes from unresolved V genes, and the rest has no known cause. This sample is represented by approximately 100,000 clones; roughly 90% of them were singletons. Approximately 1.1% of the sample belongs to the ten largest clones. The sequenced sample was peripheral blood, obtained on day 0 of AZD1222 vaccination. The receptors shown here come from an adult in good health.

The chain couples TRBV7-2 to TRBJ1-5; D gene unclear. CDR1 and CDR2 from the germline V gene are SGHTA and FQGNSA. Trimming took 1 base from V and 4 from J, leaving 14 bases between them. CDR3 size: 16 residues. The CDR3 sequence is CASSLGSRSLNQPQHF. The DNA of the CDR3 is TGTGCCAGCAGCTTAGGGAGTCGAAGTCTGAATCAGCCCCAGCATTTT. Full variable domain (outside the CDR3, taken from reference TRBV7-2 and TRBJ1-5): GAGVSQSPSNKVTEKGKDVELRCDPISGHTALYWYRQSLGQGLEFLIYFQGNSAPDKSGLPSDRFSAERTGGSVSTLTIQRTQQEDSAVYLCASSLGSRSLNQPQHFGDGTRLSIL.

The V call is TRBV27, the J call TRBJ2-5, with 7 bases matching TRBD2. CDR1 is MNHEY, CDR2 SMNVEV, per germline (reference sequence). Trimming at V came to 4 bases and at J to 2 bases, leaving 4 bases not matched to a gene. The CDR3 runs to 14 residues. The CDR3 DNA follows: TGTGCCAGCAGTTCGCTAGCGGCTCAAGAGACCCAGTACTTC. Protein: CASSSLAAQETQYF.

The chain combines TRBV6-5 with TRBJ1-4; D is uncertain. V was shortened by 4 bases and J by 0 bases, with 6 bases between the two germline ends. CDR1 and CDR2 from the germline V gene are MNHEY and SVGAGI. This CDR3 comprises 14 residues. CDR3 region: CASSSISTNEKLFF. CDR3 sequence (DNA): TGTGCCAGCAGTTCGATTTCAACTAATGAAAAACTGTTTTTT.

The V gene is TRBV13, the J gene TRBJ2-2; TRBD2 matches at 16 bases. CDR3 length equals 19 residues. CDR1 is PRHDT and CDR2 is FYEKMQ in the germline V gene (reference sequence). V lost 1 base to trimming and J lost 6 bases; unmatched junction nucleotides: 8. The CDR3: CASSLASGTSGGAAGELFF. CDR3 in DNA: TGTGCCAGCAGCTTAGCCTCCGGGACTAGCGGGGGGGCGGCCGGGGAGCTGTTTTTT.

The CDR3 DNA sequence: TGTGCCAGCAGCTTTACCGGGACAAAATCTGTGACGGGGGAGCTGTTTTTT. Protein: CASSFTGTKSVTGELFF. V and J are TRBV3-1 (or the pseudogene TRBV3-2) and TRBJ2-2; tentatively, D is TRBD1 (6 bases). This CDR3 has 17 residues. Between the trimmed V and J ends, which lost 5 bases and 8 bases, there was a span of 24 bases. Germline V gene data show CDR1 as LGHDT and CDR2 as YNNKEL (reference sequence).

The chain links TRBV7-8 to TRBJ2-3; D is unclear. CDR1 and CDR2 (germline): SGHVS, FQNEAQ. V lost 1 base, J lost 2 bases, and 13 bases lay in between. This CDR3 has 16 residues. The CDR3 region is CASSLDPRLDTDTQYF. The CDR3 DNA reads TGTGCCAGCAGCTTAGATCCGAGGCTAGACACAGATACGCAGTATTTT.

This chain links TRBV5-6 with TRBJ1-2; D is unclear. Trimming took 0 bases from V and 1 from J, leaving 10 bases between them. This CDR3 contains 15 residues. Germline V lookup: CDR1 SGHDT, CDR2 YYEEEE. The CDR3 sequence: CASSLVIGLNYGYTF. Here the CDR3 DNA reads TGTGCCAGCAGCTTGGTGATCGGACTTAACTATGGCTACACCTTC. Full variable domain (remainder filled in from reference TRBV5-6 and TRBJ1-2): DAGVTQSPTHLIKTRGQQVTLRCSPKSGHDTVSWYQQALGQGPQFIFQYYEEEERQRGNFPDRFSGHQFPNYSSELNVNALLLGDSALYLCASSLVIGLNYGYTFGSGTRLTVV.